This TCR beta chain stems from a study of regulatory T cells in long-lasting Graves disease. Study-wide points: Persistent Graves' cases showed lower TCR diversity than newly diagnosed cases.

Concerning this clonotype itself: Its antigen is unidentified.

The time point denotes: persistent/refractory GD, antithyroid drugs over 5 years with positive TRAb. The TCR library used RNA extracted from PBMCs. iRepertoire HTBI primers and Arm-PCR of CDR3 regions built TCR beta libraries. Original analysis: Across samples, around 60 TRBV and some 15 TRBJ segments were found. TCRdb itself ran the multiplex PCR reads through MiXCR, one entry per CDR3 protein. What appears here as the V and J calls and clone size reflects TCRdb's work, not the paper's. The table shows 500,000 to 700,000 distinct CDR3 sequences, with about 30% occurring only once. The sample consisted of peripheral blood mononuclear cells (PBMCs), taken when the disease was refractory, from a patient treated with antithyroid drugs. The sequence derives from a female donor with Graves disease.

CDR3 region: CASSLVTGYTEAFF. Here the CDR3 DNA reads TGCGCCAGCAGCTTGGTGACAGGGTACACTGAAGCTTTCTTT. This chain links TRBV5-1 with TRBJ1-1; 7 bases are shared with TRBD1. The CDR3 totals 14 residues. V dropped 0 bases and J dropped 3; count of bases not matched to a gene: 2. Germline values: CDR1 SGHRS, CDR2 YFSETQ. The full variable domain, in which reference TRBV5-1 and TRBJ1-1 provide the parts outside the CDR3, is KAGVTQTPRYLIKTRGQQVTLSCSPISGHRSVSWYQQTPGQGLQFLFEYFSETQRNKGNFPGRFSGRQFSNSRSEMNVSTLELGDSALYLCASSLVTGYTEAFFGQGTRLTVV.